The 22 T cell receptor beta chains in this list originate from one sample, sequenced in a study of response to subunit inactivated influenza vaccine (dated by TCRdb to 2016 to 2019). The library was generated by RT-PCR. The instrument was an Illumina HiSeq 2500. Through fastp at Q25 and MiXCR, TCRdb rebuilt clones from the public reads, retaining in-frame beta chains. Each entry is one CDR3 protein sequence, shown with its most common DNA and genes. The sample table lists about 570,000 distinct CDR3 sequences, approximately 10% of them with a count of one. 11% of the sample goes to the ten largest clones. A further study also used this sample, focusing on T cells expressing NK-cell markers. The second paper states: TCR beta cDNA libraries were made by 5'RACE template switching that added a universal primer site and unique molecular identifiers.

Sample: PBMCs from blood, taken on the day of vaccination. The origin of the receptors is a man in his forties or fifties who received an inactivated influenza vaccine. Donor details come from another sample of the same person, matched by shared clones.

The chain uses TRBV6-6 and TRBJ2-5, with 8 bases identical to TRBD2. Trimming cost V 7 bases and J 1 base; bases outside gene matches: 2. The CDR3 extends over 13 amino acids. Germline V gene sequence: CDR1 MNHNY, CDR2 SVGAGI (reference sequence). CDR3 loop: CASTRGGQETQYF. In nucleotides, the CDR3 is TGTGCCAGCACCCGGGGGGGCCAAGAGACCCAGTACTTC.

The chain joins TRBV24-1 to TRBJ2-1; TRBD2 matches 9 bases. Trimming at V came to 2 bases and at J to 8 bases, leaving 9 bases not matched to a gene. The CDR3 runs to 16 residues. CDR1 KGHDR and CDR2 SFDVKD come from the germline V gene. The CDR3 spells CATSDSVAGVRDEQFF. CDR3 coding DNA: TGTGCCACCAGTGATTCCGTAGCGGGAGTTAGGGATGAGCAGTTCTTC.

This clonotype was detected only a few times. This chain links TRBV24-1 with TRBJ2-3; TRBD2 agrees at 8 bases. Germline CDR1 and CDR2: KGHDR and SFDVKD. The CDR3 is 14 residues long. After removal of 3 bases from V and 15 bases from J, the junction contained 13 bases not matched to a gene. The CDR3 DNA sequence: TGTGCCACCAGTGATCCCGTTAGCGGGACCCTACCATATTTT. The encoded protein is CATSDPVSGTLPYF.

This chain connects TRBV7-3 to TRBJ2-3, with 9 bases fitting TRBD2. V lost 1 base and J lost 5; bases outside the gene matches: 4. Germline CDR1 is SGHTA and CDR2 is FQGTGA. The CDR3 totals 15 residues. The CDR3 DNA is TGTGCCAGCAGCTTAAGCGGGAGGGCCAAAGATACGCAGTATTTT. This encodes CASSLSGRAKDTQYF.

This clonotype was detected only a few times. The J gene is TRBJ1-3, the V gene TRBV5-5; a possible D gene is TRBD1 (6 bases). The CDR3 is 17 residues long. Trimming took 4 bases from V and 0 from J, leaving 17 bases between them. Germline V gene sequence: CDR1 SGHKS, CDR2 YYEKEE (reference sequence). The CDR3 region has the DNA TGTGCCAGCAGCCGACAGGCCGGGCTAACCTCTGGAAACACCATATATTTT. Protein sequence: CASSRQAGLTSGNTIYF.

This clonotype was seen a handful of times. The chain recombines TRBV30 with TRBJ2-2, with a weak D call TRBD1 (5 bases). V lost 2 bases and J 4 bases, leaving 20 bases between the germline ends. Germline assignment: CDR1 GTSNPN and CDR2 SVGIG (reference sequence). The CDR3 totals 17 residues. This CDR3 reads CAWSWRSTGLGTGELFF. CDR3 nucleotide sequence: TGTGCCTGGAGTTGGCGTAGCACAGGTTTAGGCACCGGGGAGCTGTTTTTT.

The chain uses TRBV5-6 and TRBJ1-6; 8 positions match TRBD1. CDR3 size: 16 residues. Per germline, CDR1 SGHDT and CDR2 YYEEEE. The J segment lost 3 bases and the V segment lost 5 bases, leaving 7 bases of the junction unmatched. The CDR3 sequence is CASSHDRGDYNSPLHF. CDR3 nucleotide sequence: TGTGCCAGCAGTCACGACAGGGGCGACTATAATTCACCCCTCCACTTT.

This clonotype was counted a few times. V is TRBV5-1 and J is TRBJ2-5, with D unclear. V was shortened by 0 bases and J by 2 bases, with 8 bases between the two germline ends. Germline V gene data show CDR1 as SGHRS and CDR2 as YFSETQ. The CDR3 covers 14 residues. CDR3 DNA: TGCGCCAGCAGCTTGGGTTCTAGGCAAGAGACCCAGTACTTC. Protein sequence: CASSLGSRQETQYF.

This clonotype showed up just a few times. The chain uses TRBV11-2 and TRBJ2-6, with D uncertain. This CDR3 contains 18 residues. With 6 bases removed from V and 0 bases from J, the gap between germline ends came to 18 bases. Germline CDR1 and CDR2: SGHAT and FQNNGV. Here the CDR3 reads CASRLTRALLSGANVLTF. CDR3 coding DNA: TGTGCCAGCAGATTGACCCGGGCCCTCCTCTCTGGGGCCAACGTCCTGACTTTC.

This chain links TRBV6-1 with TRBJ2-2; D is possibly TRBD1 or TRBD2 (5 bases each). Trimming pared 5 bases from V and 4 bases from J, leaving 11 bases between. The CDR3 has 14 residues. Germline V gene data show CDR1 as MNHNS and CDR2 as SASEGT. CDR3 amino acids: CASSPERGTGELFF. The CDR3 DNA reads TGTGCCAGCAGTCCGGAGAGGGGCACCGGGGAGCTGTTTTTT.

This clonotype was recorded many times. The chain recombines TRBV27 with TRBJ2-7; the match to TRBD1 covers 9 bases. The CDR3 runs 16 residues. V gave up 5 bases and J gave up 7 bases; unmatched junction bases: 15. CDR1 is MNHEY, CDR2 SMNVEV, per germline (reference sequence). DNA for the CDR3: TGTGCCAGCAGTCCAACATCGTGGGACAGGGTAAAGGAGCAGTACTTC. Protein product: CASSPTSWDRVKEQYF.

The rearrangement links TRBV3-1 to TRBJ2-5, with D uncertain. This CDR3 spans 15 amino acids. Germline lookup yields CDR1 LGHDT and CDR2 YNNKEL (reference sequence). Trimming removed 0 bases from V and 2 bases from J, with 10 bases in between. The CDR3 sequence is CASSQDSWSQETQYF. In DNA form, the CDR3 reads TGTGCCAGCAGCCAAGATTCTTGGTCTCAAGAGACCCAGTACTTC.

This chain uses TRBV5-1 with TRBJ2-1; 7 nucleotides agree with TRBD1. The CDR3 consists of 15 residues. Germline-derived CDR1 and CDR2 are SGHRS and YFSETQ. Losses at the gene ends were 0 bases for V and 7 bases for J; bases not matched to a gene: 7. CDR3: CASSLETGVGNEQFF. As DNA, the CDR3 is TGCGCCAGCAGCTTGGAAACAGGGGTGGGGAATGAGCAGTTCTTC.

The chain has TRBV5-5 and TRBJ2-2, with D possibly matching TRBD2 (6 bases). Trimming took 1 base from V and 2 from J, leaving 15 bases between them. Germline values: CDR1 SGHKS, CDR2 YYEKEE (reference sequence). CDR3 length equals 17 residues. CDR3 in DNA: TGTGCCAGCAGCTTGCCCTTCATAGCGGAAAACACCGGGGAGCTGTTTTTT. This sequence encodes CASSLPFIAENTGELFF.

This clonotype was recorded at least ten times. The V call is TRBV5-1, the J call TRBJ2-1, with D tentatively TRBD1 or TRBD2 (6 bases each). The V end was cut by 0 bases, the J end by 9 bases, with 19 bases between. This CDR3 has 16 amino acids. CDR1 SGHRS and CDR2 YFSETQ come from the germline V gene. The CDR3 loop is CASSLEGPTSRGEQFF. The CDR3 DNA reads TGCGCCAGCAGCTTGGAGGGGCCTACTAGCAGGGGTGAGCAGTTCTTC.

CDR3 sequence (DNA): TGTGCCAGCAGTTCCCCGGACCCTTCCACCGGGGAGCTGTTTTTT. Its protein product is CASSSPDPSTGELFF. The chain is built from TRBV28 and TRBJ2-2; D is undetermined. From germline, CDR1 is MDHEN and CDR2 SYDVKM. Trimming left V 4 bases short and J 4 bases short, with 13 bases between. The CDR3 is 15 residues long. The full variable domain, its missing parts supplied by reference TRBV28 and TRBJ2-2, is DVKVTQSSRYLVKRTGEKVFLECVQDMDHENMFWYRQDPGLGLRLIYFSYDVKMKEKGDIPEGYSVSREKKERFSLILESASTNQTSMYLCASSSPDPSTGELFFGEGSRLTVL.

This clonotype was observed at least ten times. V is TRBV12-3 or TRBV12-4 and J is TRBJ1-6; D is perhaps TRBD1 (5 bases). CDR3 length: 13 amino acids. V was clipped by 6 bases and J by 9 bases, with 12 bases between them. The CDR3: CASSPTRVSPLHF. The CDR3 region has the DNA TGTGCCAGCAGCCCGACCAGGGTTTCACCCCTCCACTTT.

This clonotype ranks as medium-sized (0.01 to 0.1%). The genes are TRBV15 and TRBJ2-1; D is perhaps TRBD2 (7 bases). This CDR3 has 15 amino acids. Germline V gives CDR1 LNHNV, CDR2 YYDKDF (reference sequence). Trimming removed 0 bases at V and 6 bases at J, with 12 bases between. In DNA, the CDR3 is TGTGCCACCAGCAGAGATGCGGGGGCCTTCAATGAGCAGTTCTTC. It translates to CATSRDAGAFNEQFF.

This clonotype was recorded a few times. The CDR3 DNA reads TGTGCCAGCATCCTCGAGGAGCGGTGGTATGAGCAGTTCTTC. Its translation: CASILEERWYEQFF. The chain has TRBV12-3 or TRBV12-4 and TRBJ2-1; a weak D match, TRBD2 (5 bases). Trimming took off 7 bases at V and 8 bases at J, with 18 bases between the two ends. The CDR3 is 14 amino acids.

CDR3 in DNA: TGTGCCAGCAAGCTCGCGGGAAGGGCGTTCAATGAGCAGTTCTTC. It encodes CASKLAGRAFNEQFF. The chain uses TRBV2 and TRBJ2-1, with D tentatively TRBD2 (6 bases). CDR1 is SNHLY and CDR2 is FYNNEI in the germline V gene. This CDR3 region has 15 residues. The V end lost 7 bases, the J end lost 6 bases, and 19 bases lay between the germline ends.

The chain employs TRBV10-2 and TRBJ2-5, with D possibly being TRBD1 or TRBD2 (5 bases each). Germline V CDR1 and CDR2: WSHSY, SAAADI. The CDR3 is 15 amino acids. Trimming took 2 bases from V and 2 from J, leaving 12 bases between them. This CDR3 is CASSERWDQQETQYF. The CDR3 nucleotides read TGCGCCAGCAGTGAGAGATGGGACCAGCAAGAGACCCAGTACTTC.

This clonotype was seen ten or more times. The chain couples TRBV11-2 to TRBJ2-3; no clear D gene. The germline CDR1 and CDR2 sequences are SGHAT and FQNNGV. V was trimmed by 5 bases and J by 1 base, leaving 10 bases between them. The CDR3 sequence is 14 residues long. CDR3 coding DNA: TGTGCCAGCAGCGAAGGATTCGGCACAGATACGCAGTATTTT. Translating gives CASSEGFGTDTQYF. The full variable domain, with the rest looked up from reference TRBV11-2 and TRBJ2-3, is EAGVAQSPRYKIIEKRQSVAFWCNPISGHATLYWYQQILGQGPKLLIQFQNNGVVDDSQLPKDRFSAERLKGVDSTLKIQPAKLEDSAVYLCASSEGFGTDTQYFGPGTRLTVL.